This TCR beta chain was observed in a study of beta chain features in type 1 diabetes (dated by TCRdb to between 2017 and 2018). About the full investigation: Patients and healthy donors did not differ in mean age, gender distribution, total cell number or subset yield. A total of about 100,000,000 sorted cells were examined across all samples, and RNA yield correlated strongly with the number of cells per subset. The study compared TCRB repertoires of sorted circulating CD4+ T cell subsets between recently diagnosed type 1 diabetes patients and matched healthy donors. Regulatory and stem cell-like memory subsets were obtained from only 8 patients and roughly eight healthy donors, while naive and central memory subsets were obtained from all 28 donors. The research as a whole found: PCR may preferentially amplify shorter templates, but because patient and control samples were amplified and corrected together, any resulting skew would affect both groups equally. The naive, central memory and regulatory TCRB repertoires appeared to resemble one another more closely among patients than among healthy donors. At VDJ recombination sites, patients with type 1 diabetes made fewer insertions and deleted more nucleotides, a pattern implying thymic rearrangement abnormalities. Because cDNA was sequenced instead of genomic DNA, highly expressing activated cells could be over-represented, though the groups showed no difference in activation or CD3 levels. In all four CD4+ subsets, TCRB CDR3 length was moderately but significantly shorter in type 1 diabetes patients. Only small numbers of individuals were included in the HLA sub-analyses, which left unresolved whether HLA type had any influence on TCRB rearrangement.

CDR1 and CDR2 are drawn from the germline V gene: LGHNA, YNFKEQ. The CDR3 goes from the cysteine to the phenylalanine over 14 residues. Only the CDR3 portion is preserved as DNA: 42 bases, with reading frame beginning at the first base. V sheds 4 bases and J sheds 9 bases, leaving 16 bases between their ends. As concerns this clone: No cognate antigen has been identified for it. Qualities for individual bases were not recorded, and no much larger clone is one base off.

The entire amount of isolated RNA was reverse transcribed using the High Capacity cDNA Reverse Transcription Kit, so the sequenced TCRB transcripts were expressed ones. Naive, central memory and regulatory T cell samples underwent deep immunoSEQ sequencing, averaging roughly 3.5 million total reads per sample. Sorted cells were lysed in RLT buffer and RNA was extracted with DNase-treated RNeasy Micro or Mini kits, depending on cell number. To prevent cross-contamination, every cell subset was processed on its own, while patient and healthy donor samples were processed together. The immunoSEQ multiplex PCR was used to amplify TCRB sequences from cDNA, generating 87-bp fragments that spanned the CDR3 region. Sequencing of the amplicons was performed on the Illumina HiSeq platform. Per the source publication's procedure: PCR bias was corrected computationally using synthetic template baselines, and reads within Hamming distance 2 were collapsed, with unmergeable singletons discarded. By aligning reads against IMGT, V, D and J genes, CDR3 length, and insertions or deletions at six rearrangement sites were assigned. Within each subset, clonotype counts were normalized to the number of sorted cells before true diversity and Gini coefficients were calculated with the tcR R package. The overlap coefficient, calculated on TCRB nucleotide sequences, was used to measure repertoire sharing. TCRdb holds this immuneACCESS table with in-frame rearrangements only. Some clones are missing; in checked studies, unresolved V genes explain under half, and the rest has no known cause. That table gives V, J and clone size, and the DNA gave D and trimming. For this sample the table gives some 150,000 clones, of which around 10% were detected only once. The ten biggest clones cover roughly 2% of the sample.

From each donor, a single peripheral blood sample of about 116 mL on average was drawn into heparinised tubes. A BD FACSAria II and a panel including CD45RO, CCR7, CD25, CD127, CD95 and CD27 were used to sort naive, central memory, regulatory and stem cell-like memory CD4+ T cells. All sorted populations exceeded 95% purity. Right away, PBMCs were isolated by Lymphoprep density gradient centrifugation and were stained directly, with no culture step. Samples were stained and sorted in pairs, with one healthy donor and one patient per experiment, so that batch effects were minimized. The source of this sequence is a man aged 18 to 35 in good health. This chain joins TRBV4-2 to TRBJ1-5; 5 matching bases give a weak D call of TRBD1. Input material: central memory CD4+ T cells from blood. The DNA is as follows: TGTGCCAGCAGCCCTGAGGGGAAGGGTTGGCCCCAGCATTTT. It is translated as CASSPEGKGWPQHF.